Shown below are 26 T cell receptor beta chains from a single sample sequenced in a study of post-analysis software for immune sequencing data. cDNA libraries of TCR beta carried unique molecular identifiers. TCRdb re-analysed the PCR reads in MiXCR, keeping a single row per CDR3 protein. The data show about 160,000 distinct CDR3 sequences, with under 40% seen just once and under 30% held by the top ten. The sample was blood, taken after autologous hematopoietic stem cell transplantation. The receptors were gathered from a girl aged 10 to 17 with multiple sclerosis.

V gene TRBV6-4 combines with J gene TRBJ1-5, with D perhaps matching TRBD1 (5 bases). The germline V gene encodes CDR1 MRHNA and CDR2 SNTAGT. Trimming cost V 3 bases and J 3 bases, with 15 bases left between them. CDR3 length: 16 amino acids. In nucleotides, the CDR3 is TGTGCCAGCAGTGAAGAACCGGGAGGGACCAATCAGCCCCAGCATTTT. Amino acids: CASSEEPGGTNQPQHF.

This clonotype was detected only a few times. The CDR3 here is CASSYPSTGATDTQYF. CDR3 DNA sequence: TGTGCCAGCAGTTACCCCTCCACAGGGGCAACAGATACGCAGTATTTT. J is TRBJ2-3 and V is TRBV6-6, with 7 bases identical to TRBD1. Germline loops: CDR1 MNHNY, CDR2 SVGAGI (reference sequence). There are 16 residues in the CDR3. V shed 2 bases and J 3 bases; nucleotides not matched to a gene: 8.

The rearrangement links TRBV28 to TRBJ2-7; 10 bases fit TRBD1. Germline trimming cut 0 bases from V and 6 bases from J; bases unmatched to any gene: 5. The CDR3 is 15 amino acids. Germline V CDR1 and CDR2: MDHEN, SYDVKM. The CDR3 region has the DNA TGTGCCAGCAGTTTATGGGGGGACAGGGGCTTCGAGCAGTACTTC. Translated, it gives CASSLWGDRGFEQYF.

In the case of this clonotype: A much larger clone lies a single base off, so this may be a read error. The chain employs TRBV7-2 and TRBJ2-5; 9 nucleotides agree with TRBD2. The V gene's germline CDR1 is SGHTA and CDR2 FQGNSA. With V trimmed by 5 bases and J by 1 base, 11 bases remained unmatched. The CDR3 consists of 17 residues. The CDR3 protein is CTSSQGRLAVFQETQYF. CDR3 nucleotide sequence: TGTACCAGCAGCCAGGGGCGACTAGCGGTCTTCCAAGAGACCCAGTACTTC.

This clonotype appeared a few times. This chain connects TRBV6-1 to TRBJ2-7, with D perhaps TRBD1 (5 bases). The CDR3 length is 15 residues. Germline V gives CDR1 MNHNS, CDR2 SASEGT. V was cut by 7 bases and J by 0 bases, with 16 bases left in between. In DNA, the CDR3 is TGTGCCAGCAACTTTAGACAGTCACGCTCCTACGAGCAGTACTTC. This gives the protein CASNFRQSRSYEQYF.

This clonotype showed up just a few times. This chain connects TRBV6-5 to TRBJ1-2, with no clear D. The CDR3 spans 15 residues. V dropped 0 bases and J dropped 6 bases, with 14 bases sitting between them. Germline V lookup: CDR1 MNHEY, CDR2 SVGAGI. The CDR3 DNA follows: TGTGCCAGCAGTTACTCTTACTACCCCTGGGATGGCTACACCTTC. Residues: CASSYSYYPWDGYTF.

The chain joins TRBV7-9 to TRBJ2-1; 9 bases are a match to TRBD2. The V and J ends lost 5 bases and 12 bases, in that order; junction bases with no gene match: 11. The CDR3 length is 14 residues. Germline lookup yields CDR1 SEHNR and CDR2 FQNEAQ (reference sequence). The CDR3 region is CASSHTSGSPLQFF. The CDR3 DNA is TGTGCCAGCAGCCATACTAGCGGGTCCCCATTGCAGTTCTTC.

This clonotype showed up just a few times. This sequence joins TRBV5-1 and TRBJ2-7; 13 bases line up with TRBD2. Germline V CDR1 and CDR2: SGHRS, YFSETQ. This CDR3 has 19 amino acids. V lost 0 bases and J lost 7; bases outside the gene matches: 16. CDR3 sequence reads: CASSLGGTSGMVAYNEQYF. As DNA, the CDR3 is TGCGCCAGCAGCTTGGGGGGGACTAGCGGGATGGTAGCCTACAATGAGCAGTACTTC.

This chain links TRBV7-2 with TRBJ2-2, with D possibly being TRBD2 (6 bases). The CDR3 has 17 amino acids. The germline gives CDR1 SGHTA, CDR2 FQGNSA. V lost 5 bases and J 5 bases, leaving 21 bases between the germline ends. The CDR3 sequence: CASSPSPGLRGTGELFF. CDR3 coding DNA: TGTGCCAGCAGCCCGAGTCCGGGACTGCGAGGAACCGGGGAGCTGTTTTTT.

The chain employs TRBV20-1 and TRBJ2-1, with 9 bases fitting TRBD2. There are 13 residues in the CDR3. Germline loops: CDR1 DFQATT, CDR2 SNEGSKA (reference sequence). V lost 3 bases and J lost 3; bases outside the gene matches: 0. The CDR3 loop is CSASSGSYNEQFF. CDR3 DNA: TGCAGTGCTAGTAGCGGGAGCTACAATGAGCAGTTCTTC.

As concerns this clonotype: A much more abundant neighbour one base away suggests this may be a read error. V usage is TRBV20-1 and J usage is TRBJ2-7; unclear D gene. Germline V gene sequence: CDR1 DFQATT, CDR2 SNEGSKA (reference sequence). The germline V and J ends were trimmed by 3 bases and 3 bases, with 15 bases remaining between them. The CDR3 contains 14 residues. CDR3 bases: TGCAGTGCTAGCCGTCCGGTAGACAACTACGAGCAGTACTTC. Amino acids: CSASRPVDNYEQYF.

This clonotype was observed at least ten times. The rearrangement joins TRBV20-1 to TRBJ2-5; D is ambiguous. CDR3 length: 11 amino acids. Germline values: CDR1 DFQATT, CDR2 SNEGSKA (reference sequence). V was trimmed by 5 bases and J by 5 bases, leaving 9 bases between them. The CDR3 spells CSALTRETQYF. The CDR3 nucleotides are TGCAGTGCTCTCACAAGGGAGACCCAGTACTTC.

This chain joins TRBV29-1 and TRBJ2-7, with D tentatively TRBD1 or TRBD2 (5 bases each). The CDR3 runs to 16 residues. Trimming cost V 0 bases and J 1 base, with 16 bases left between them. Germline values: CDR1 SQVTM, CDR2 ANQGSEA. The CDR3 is CSVEDWGSGGSYEQYF. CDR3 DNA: TGCAGCGTTGAAGATTGGGGGAGTGGCGGATCCTACGAGCAGTACTTC.

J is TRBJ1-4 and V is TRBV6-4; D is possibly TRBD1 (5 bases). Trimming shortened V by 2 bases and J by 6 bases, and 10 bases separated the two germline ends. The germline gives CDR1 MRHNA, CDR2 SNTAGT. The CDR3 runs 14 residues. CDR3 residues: CASSDVGVDEKLFF. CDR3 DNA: TGTGCCAGCAGTGACGTAGGGGTTGATGAAAAACTGTTTTTT.

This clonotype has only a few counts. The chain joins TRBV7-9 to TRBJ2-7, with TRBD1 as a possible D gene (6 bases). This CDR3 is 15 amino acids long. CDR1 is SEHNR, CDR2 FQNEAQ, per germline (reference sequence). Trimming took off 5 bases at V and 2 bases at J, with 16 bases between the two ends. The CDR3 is CASSPGTLTPYEQYF. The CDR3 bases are TGTGCCAGCAGCCCCGGGACACTGACACCCTACGAGCAGTACTTC.

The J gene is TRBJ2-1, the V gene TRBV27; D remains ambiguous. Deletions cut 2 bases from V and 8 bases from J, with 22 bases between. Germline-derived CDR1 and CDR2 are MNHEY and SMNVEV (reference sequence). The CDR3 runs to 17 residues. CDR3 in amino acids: CASSLRVNLWVGYEQFF. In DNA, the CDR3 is TGTGCCAGCAGTTTACGCGTTAATTTGTGGGTGGGATATGAGCAGTTCTTC.

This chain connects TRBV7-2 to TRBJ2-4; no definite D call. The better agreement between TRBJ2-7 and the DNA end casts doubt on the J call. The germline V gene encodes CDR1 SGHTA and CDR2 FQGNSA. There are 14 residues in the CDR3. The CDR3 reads CASSRRPSSYEQYF. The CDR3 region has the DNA TGTGCCAGCAGCCGGCGGCCCTCCTCCTACGAGCAGTACTTC.

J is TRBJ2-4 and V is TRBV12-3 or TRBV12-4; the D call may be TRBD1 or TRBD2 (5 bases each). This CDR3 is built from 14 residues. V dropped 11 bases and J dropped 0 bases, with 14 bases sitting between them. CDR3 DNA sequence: TGTGCCTCCAGGGAGATTCTAGCCAAAAACATTCAGTACTTC. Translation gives CASREILAKNIQYF.

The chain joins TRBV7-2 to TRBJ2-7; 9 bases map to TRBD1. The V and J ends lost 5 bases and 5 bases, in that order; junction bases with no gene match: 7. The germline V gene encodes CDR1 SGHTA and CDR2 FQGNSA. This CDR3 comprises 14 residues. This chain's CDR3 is CTSSPDRGVHEQYF. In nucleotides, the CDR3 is TGTACCAGCAGCCCGGACAGGGGAGTTCACGAGCAGTACTTC.

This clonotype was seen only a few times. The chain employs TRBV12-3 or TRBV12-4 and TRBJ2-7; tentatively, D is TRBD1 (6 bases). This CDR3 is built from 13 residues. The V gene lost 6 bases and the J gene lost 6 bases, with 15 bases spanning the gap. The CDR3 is CASSSTDRIEQYF. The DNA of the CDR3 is TGTGCCAGCAGCTCCACCGACAGGATCGAGCAGTACTTC.

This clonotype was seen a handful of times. The CDR3 loop is CASSDRGNTEAFF. The CDR3 nucleotides are TGTGCCAGCAGTGACAGGGGTAACACTGAAGCTTTCTTT. The rearrangement uses TRBV27 and TRBJ1-1; 8 nucleotides line up with TRBD1. V trimming: 5 bases; J trimming: 2 bases; junction bases outside the gene matches: 1. Germline V gives CDR1 MNHEY, CDR2 SMNVEV (reference sequence). The length of the CDR3 is 13 residues.

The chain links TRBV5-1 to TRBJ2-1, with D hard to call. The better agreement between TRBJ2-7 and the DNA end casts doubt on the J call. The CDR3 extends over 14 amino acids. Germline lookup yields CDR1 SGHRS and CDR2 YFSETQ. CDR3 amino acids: CASSLDLPHYEQYF. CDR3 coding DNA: TGCGCCAGCAGCTTGGATCTTCCACACTACGAGCAGTACTTC.

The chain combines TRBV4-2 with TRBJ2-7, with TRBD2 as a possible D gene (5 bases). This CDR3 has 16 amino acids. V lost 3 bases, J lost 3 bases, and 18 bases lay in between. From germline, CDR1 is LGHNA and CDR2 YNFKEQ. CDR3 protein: CASSHLWEPGFYEQYF. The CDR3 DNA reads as TGTGCCAGCAGCCATCTCTGGGAGCCGGGATTCTACGAGCAGTACTTC.

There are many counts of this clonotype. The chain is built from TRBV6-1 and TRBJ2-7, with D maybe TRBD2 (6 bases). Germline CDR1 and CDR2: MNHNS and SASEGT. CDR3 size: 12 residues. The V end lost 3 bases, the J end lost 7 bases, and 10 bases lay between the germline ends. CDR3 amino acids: CASSDLAGEQYF. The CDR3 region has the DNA TGTGCCAGCAGTGACTTGGCGGGAGAGCAGTACTTC.

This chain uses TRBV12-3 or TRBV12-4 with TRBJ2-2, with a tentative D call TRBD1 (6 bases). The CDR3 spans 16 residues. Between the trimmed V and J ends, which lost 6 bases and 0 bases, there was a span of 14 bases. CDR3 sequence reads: CASSPRTDSNTGELFF. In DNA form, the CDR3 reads TGTGCCAGCAGCCCCCGGACAGACTCGAACACCGGGGAGCTGTTTTTT.

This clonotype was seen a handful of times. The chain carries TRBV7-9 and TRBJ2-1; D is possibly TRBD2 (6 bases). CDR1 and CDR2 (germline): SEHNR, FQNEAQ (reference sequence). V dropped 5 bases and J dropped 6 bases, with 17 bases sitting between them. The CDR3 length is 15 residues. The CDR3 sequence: CASSPPGPRGNEQFF. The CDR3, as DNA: TGTGCCAGCAGCCCACCGGGACCGCGGGGCAATGAGCAGTTCTTC.